This T cell receptor (beta chain) was retrieved from a study of blood T cell repertoires in COVID-19. As processed by the authors: The assay estimated nucleated cells by amplifying reference gene primers. Produced via immunoSEQ multiplex PCR; TCRdb's table is partial and in-frame only. D and trimming were read from the DNA, whereas the V and J calls and clone size are those reported in that table. The sample lists some 300,000 clones, about 88% occurring once. The CDR3 spans 12 residues. Germline CDR1 LNHDA, CDR2 SQIVND (reference sequence). Trimming removed 6 bases from V and 4 bases from J, with 9 bases in between.

Sequencing was done on a sample of PBMCs or T cells enriched from blood (not recorded which). The chain joins TRBV19 to TRBJ1-1, with D possibly matching TRBD1 (5 bases). The TCR originated in an older woman in a cohort exposed to, infected with or recovered from COVID-19 (not recorded which). CDR3 in amino acids: CASRAGLTEAFF. The CDR3 region has the DNA TGTGCCAGTAGGGCAGGGCTCACTGAAGCTTTCTTT. Full variable domain (outside the CDR3, taken from reference TRBV19 and TRBJ1-1): DGGITQSPKYLFRKEGQNVTLSCEQNLNHDAMYWYRQDPGQGLRLIYYSQIVNDFQKGDIAEGYSVSREKKESFPLTVTSAQKNPTAFYLCASRAGLTEAFFGQGTRLTVV.